Here is one T cell receptor beta chain with its context. Its cognate antigen is unknown. Trimming removed 8 bases from V and 4 bases from J; junction bases left unmatched: 1. The germline gives CDR1 MNHNY, CDR2 SVGAGI (reference sequence). The CDR3 runs 13 residues. The sample comes from a study of cytomegalovirus exposure and HLA in healthy donors. Points from the study as a whole: Rare TCR sequences dominated, though some public TCRs recurred in many donors. Reports indicate that TCR beta sequences accurately predicted the HLA-A and HLA-B alleles of most subjects.

The PCR used 60 Vbeta and 13 Jbeta primers. Sequenced by immunoSEQ multiplex PCR; TCRdb stores in-frame clones only, minus some. The table lists hundreds of thousands of clones, 83% of them singletons. The J gene is TRBJ2-1, the V gene TRBV6-6, with 11 bases aligning to TRBD2. The receptor's source is a girl aged 10 to 17 in good health and CMV-seronegative. Material: PBMCs. The CDR3 nucleotides are TGTGCCAGCGCTAGCGGGAGGTACAATGAGCAGTTCTTC. Translation gives CASASGRYNEQFF.